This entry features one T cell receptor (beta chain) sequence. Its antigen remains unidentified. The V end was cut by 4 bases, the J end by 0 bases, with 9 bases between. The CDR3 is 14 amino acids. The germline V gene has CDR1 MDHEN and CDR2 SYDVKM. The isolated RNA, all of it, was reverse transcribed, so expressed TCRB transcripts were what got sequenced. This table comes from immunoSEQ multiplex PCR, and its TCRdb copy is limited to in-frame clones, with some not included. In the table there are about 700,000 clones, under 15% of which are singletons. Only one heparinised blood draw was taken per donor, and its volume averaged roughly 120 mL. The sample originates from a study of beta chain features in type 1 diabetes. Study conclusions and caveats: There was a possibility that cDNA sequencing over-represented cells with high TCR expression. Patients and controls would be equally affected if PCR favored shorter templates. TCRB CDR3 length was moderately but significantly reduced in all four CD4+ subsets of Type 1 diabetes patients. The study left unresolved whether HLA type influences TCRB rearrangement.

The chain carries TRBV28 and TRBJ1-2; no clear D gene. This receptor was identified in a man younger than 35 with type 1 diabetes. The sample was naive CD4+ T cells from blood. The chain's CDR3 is CASSYDLANYGYTF. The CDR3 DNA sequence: TGTGCCAGCAGTTATGACCTGGCTAACTATGGCTACACCTTC.